A single T cell receptor (beta chain) is shown here with its context. The junction does not match germline at one end; this may be a read error. The data originate from a study of identical twins. Template switching (which added a universal primer site) was used, and cDNA carried unique molecular identifiers. TCRdb fed the 5' RACE reads into MiXCR, producing one record per CDR3 protein. Of more than 1.5 million distinct CDR3 sequences listed, roughly a third are singletons. Germline V CDR1 and CDR2: KGHSH, LQKENI. This CDR3 has 13 residues. This clonotype was sampled from a newborn girl in good health. The chain employs TRBV18 and TRBJ2-7; D not resolved. The J call is doubtful: the DNA matches TRBJ2-5 better. The specimen was cord blood. The CDR3 here is CVSSPPVWETQYF. The CDR3 DNA is TGTGTCAGCTCACCACCGGTGTGGGAGACCCAGTACTTC.